Listed below are T cell receptor beta chains from one sample, sequenced in a study of T cell responses to AZD1222 COVID-19 vaccine. The method was immunoSEQ multiplex PCR; TCRdb's version includes in-frame clones alone and lacks a portion of them. Of about 100,000 clones in the sample, about 82% are singletons; the top ten hold about 3%. Sequences were derived from peripheral blood, sampled on day 0 of AZD1222 vaccination. The receptor set was obtained from an adult in good health. Both conserved end residues are trimmed from each CDR3.

>TRBV29-1|12
SVVTGSMNTEAF
>TRBV11-3|13
ASSWGTGLADTQY
>TRBV27|12
ASSPRQGSQPQH
>TRBV21-1|19
ASSKAETYPRGLADNQPQH
>TRBV5-1|12
ASSLDLYSYEQY
>TRBV5-1|12
ASSPTGPNQPQH
>TRBV6-5|13
ASRKLAANTGELF
>TRBV9|14
ASSRVGAGSYNEQF
>TRBV15|15
ATSRALQGRVRNEQF
>TRBV3-1/TRBV3-2|11
ASSQRDRGGYT
>TRBV21-1|13
ASSNGPGLDEKLF
>TRBV7-9|11
ASSRGDGYGYT
>TRBV30|9
AWSVLTEAF
>TRBV2|13
ASSENREAGNTIY
>TRBV24-1|11
ATSDEGADEQF
>TRBV27|11
ASSFRGGTEAF
>TRBV11-2|14
ASRAGTGINDSPLH
>TRBV7-3|12
ASSSGDGTGELF
>TRBV6-5|13
ASSHLGHVNTEAF
>TRBV7-9|13
ASSSVGGVNTEAF
>TRBV7-9|13
ASSSPVRNTGELF
>TRBV2|10
ASSAAGEGYT